This T cell receptor (beta chain) was identified in a study of regulatory T cells in long-lasting Graves disease. Broader study findings: Relative to new patients (roughly 950), persistent patients exhibited greater sharing of public clonotypes (approximately 3,000).

According to the study, TCR beta libraries were built with iRepertoire HTBI primers and CDR3-region Arm-PCR. From the multiplex PCR reads, TCRdb called clonotypes with MiXCR, one entry per CDR3 protein. Altogether 250,000 to 300,000 distinct CDR3 sequences are present, 20% to 25% being singletons, with the ten largest covering around 50%. As to time point: persistent/refractory GD, antithyroid drugs over 5 years with positive TRAb. Extracted RNA from PBMCs served as the source of the TCR library. Clinicians diagnosed Graves' disease using American Thyroid Association guidelines. At least ten counts were recorded for this clonotype. What it binds is unknown. Trimming took 6 bases from V and 5 from J; bases not matched to a gene: 9. The CDR3 runs to 17 residues. The germline CDR1 and CDR2 sequences are MDHEN and SYDVKM.

The sample consisted of peripheral blood mononuclear cells (PBMCs), taken when the disease was refractory, from a patient treated with antithyroid drugs. The rearrangement uses TRBV28 and TRBJ1-6; the match to TRBD1 covers 11 bases. This sequence was found in a female donor with Graves disease. The CDR3 region is CASSPRTGGLHNSPLHF. CDR3 DNA sequence: TGTGCCAGCAGCCCCCGGACAGGGGGCCTCCATAATTCACCCCTCCACTTT.